These 9 T cell receptor beta chains came from one sample sequenced in a study of T-cell reconstitution after alpha-beta-depleted transplantation in children. Molecular barcoding with unique molecular identifiers was used for the TCRbeta library. TCRdb reprocessed the PCR reads via MiXCR and lists one record per CDR3 protein. The top ten hold roughly 2.6% of the sample, which has almost 250,000 distinct CDR3 sequences, about 25% seen once. Sequenced here: PBMCs, sampled before TCRalphabeta/CD19-depleted stem cell transplant. The receptors were gathered from a girl aged 2-10 years with Fanconi anemia, due to receive a stem cell transplant.

This clonotype was detected a few times. CDR3 region: CSVVRWGTQPEAFF. The CDR3 DNA reads as TGCAGCGTTGTTCGTTGGGGGACCCAACCTGAAGCTTTCTTT. The chain has TRBV29-1 and TRBJ1-1, with D maybe TRBD1 (5 bases). The CDR3 is 14 amino acids. The germline V gene encodes CDR1 SQVTM and CDR2 ANQGSEA. V lost 4 bases to trimming and J lost 6 bases, with 18 bases between them.

CDR3 amino acids: CASSLTGYGNTIYF. The CDR3 bases are TGTGCCAGCAGTTTGACAGGGTATGGAAACACCATATATTTT. V gene TRBV28 combines with J gene TRBJ1-3; 7 bases line up with TRBD1. Germline V gene sequence: CDR1 MDHEN, CDR2 SYDVKM. With 3 bases clipped from V and 3 bases from J, the junction kept 2 bases outside the gene matches. The CDR3 runs 14 residues.

V usage is TRBV20-1 and J usage is TRBJ2-3, with TRBD2 as a possible D gene (5 bases). V lost 3 bases and J lost 6, with 10 bases in between. Germline lookup yields CDR1 DFQATT and CDR2 SNEGSKA (reference sequence). CDR3 length: 12 amino acids. The CDR3 DNA reads as TGCAGTGCTAGCCCTAGCAAGGATACGCAGTATTTT. Translation gives CSASPSKDTQYF.

The chain couples TRBV7-9 to TRBJ2-1; no clear D gene. The CDR3 runs 11 residues. The V end lost 8 bases, the J end lost 7 bases, and 9 bases lay between the germline ends. Germline loops: CDR1 SEHNR, CDR2 FQNEAQ (reference sequence). The CDR3 is CASSVVNEQFF. In DNA form, the CDR3 reads TGTGCCAGCTCGGTAGTAAATGAGCAGTTCTTC.

The V gene is TRBV7-2, the J gene TRBJ2-3, with D hard to call. The CDR3 runs 13 residues. The V gene lost 5 bases and the J gene lost 2 bases, with 8 bases spanning the gap. Germline assignment: CDR1 SGHTA and CDR2 FQGNSA. This CDR3 reads CASSPEITDTQYF. Here the CDR3 DNA reads TGTGCCAGCAGCCCCGAAATCACAGATACGCAGTATTTT.

CDR3 residues: CASSPGGPQETQYF. CDR3 DNA: TGTGCCAGCAGCCCGGGGGGCCCTCAAGAGACCCAGTACTTC. V and J are TRBV4-2 and TRBJ2-5; tentative D call: TRBD2 (7 bases). CDR1 and CDR2 from the germline V gene are LGHNA and YNFKEQ. The CDR3 has 14 amino acids. Trimming cost V 4 bases and J 2 bases, with 11 bases left between them.

This clonotype has more than one count but fewer than ten. CDR3 nucleotides: TGCGCCAGCAGCTTGGAATGGGCCCAACCCTACGAGCAGTACTTC. Translated: CASSLEWAQPYEQYF. The gene calls are TRBV5-1 and TRBJ2-7; no reliable D call. Trimming left V 0 bases short and J 2 bases short, with 12 bases between. Looked up from germline, CDR1 is SGHRS and CDR2 is YFSETQ. This CDR3 is 15 amino acids long.

This clonotype was observed a handful of times. This rearrangement joins TRBV29-1 to TRBJ2-7; D possibly corresponds to TRBD2 (5 bases). Per germline, CDR1 SQVTM and CDR2 ANQGSEA. This CDR3 is 11 amino acids long. V gave up 5 bases and J gave up 2 bases, with 7 bases separating them. In nucleotides, the CDR3 is TGCAGCGTTTTTAGCGCCTACGAGCAGTACTTC. Translation gives CSVFSAYEQYF.

This clonotype was seen a single time. The J gene is TRBJ2-2, the V gene TRBV7-3; 13 bases are shared with TRBD2. The CDR3 is 17 amino acids. Germline lookup yields CDR1 SGHTA and CDR2 FQGTGA. V lost 1 base and J lost 6; bases outside the gene matches: 5. CDR3 amino acids: CASSLMGLAGYSGELFF. The CDR3 DNA reads TGTGCCAGCAGCTTAATGGGACTAGCGGGGTATTCCGGGGAGCTGTTTTTT. Full variable domain (rest looked up from reference TRBV7-3 and TRBJ2-2): GAGVSQTPSNKVTEKGKYVELRCDPISGHTALYWYRQSLGQGPEFLIYFQGTGAADDSGLPNDRFFAVRPEGSVSTLKIQRTERGDSAVYLCASSLMGLAGYSGELFFGEGSRLTVL.